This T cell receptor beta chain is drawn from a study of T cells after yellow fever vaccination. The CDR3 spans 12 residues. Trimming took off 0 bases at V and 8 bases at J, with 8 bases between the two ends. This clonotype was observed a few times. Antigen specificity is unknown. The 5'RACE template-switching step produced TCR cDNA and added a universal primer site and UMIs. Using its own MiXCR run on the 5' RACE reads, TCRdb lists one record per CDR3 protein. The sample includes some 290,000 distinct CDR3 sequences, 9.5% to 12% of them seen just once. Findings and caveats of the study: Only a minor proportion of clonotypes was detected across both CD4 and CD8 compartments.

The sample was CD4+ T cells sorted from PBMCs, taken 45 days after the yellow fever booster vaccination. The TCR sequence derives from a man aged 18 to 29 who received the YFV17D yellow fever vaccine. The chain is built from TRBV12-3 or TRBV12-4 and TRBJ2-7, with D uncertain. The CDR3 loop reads CASSLAGPQQYF. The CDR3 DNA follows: TGTGCCAGCAGTTTAGCGGGCCCGCAGCAGTACTTC.